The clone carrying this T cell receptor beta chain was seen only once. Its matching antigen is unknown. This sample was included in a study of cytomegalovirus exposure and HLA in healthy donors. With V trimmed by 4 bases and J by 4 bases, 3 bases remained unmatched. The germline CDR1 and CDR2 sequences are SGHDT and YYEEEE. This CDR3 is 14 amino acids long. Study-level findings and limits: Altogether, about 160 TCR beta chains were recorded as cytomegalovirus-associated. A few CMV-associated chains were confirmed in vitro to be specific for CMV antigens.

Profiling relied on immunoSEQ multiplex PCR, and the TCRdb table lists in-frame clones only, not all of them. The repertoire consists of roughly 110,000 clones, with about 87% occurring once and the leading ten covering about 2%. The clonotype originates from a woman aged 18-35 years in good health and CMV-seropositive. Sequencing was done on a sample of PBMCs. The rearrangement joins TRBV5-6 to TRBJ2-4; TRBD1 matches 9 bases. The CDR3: CASSQGQGKNIQYF. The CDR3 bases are TGTGCCAGCAGCCAGGGACAGGGTAAAAACATTCAGTACTTC.